Each of the 28 T cell receptor beta chains below was sequenced from the same sample in a study of blood T cell repertoires in COVID-19. Generated by immunoSEQ multiplex PCR, the TCRdb table keeps only in-frame clones and is missing some. Of over 50,000 clones listed, over 75% are singletons. Sequencing was done on a sample of peripheral blood. These receptors all come from a man over 45 with active COVID-19.

The gene calls are TRBV6-6 and TRBJ2-3, with 10 bases identical to TRBD1. Per germline, CDR1 MNHNY and CDR2 SVGAGI (reference sequence). This CDR3 comprises 18 residues. V was pared by 6 bases and J by 4 bases, with 16 bases of the junction left unmatched. The DNA of the CDR3 is TGTGCCAGCAGACGATCCTTCTCCGGGACAGGGGAGTCAGATACGCAGTATTTT. Its protein product is CASRRSFSGTGESDTQYF.

The J gene is TRBJ2-7, the V gene TRBV15; TRBD1 matches 9 bases. Germline CDR1 is LNHNV and CDR2 is YYDKDF (reference sequence). This CDR3 contains 15 residues. Trimming cost V 3 bases and J 4 bases; bases outside gene matches: 7. The CDR3 region is CATSSPGTGSYEQYF. As DNA, the CDR3 is TGTGCCACCAGCAGCCCCGGGACAGGGTCTTACGAGCAGTACTTC.

This clone was seen a single time. This chain links TRBV19 with TRBJ2-3, with a tentative D call TRBD1 (7 bases). V lost 1 base and J 3 bases, leaving 8 bases between the germline ends. The CDR3 runs 14 residues. Germline V CDR1 and CDR2: LNHDA, SQIVND (reference sequence). CDR3 sequence (DNA): TGTGCCAGTAGTATAGCAGGGGGGACAGATACGCAGTATTTT. It encodes CASSIAGGTDTQYF.

The rearrangement joins TRBV5-6 to TRBJ2-3, with D possibly matching TRBD2 (7 bases). CDR3 length equals 16 residues. Deletions cut 6 bases from V and 3 bases from J, with 20 bases between. Germline assignment: CDR1 SGHDT and CDR2 YYEEEE. CDR3 amino acids: CASTPRRGAGTDTQYF. The CDR3 DNA reads as TGTGCCAGCACCCCACGACGGGGGGCTGGGACAGATACGCAGTATTTT.

V gene TRBV25-1 combines with J gene TRBJ1-1; maybe TRBD1 (5 bases). The V gene's germline CDR1 is MGHDK and CDR2 SYGVNS. This CDR3 is 14 amino acids long. V was clipped by 1 base and J by 2 bases, with 8 bases between them. The CDR3 DNA is TGTGCCAGCAGTGAATGGAGGGGAAACACTGAAGCTTTCTTT. As protein: CASSEWRGNTEAFF.

The chain has TRBV3-1 (or the pseudogene TRBV3-2) and TRBJ2-3, with 10 bases that match TRBD2. Per the germline V gene, CDR1 is LGHDT and CDR2 is YNNKEL (reference sequence). Trimming cost V 1 base and J 7 bases; bases outside gene matches: 8. This CDR3 region has 16 residues. CDR3 amino acids: CASSQGLAGVPYTQYF. CDR3 bases: TGTGCCAGCAGCCAAGGCCTAGCGGGGGTCCCCTATACGCAGTATTTT.

Note on this clone: Relative to the germline gene, one junction end is altered; a read error may explain this. The gene calls are TRBV18 and TRBJ1-1, with D hard to call. The V gene's germline CDR1 is KGHSH and CDR2 LQKENI. There are 13 residues in the CDR3. This CDR3 is CASSPRRNAEAFF. CDR3 nucleotides: TGTGCCAGCTCACCTAGGCGGAACGCTGAAGCTTTCTTT.

The J gene is TRBJ2-3, the V gene TRBV7-3, with 13 bases matching TRBD2. Germline V CDR1 and CDR2: SGHTA, FQGTGA. The CDR3 totals 16 residues. V dropped 4 bases and J dropped 6; count of bases not matched to a gene: 7. CDR3 amino acids: CASSSGLAGPSDTQYF. The CDR3 DNA sequence: TGTGCCAGCAGCTCGGGACTAGCGGGGCCTTCGGATACGCAGTATTTT.

The rearrangement joins TRBV21-1 to TRBJ2-1; TRBD2 is the table's D call and was not checked against the DNA. TRBV21-1 is shown as a pseudogene. The CDR3 has 19 amino acids. The CDR3 protein is CASSQKLPRTSGGHNEQFF. The CDR3 bases are TGTGCCAGCAGCCAAAAGTTACCCAGGACTAGCGGGGGCCACAATGAGCAGTTCTTC.

The rearrangement uses TRBV18 and TRBJ2-7, with a weak D call TRBD1 (5 bases). V lost 5 bases, J lost 3 bases, and 17 bases lay in between. There are 15 residues in the CDR3. CDR1 is KGHSH and CDR2 is LQKENI in the germline V gene. The CDR3 loop is CASSSGRDRSYEQYF. CDR3 nucleotide sequence: TGTGCCAGCTCATCAGGGCGAGACAGAAGCTACGAGCAGTACTTC.

The chain uses TRBV7-2 and TRBJ2-3, with 13 nucleotides matching TRBD2. V lost 5 bases to trimming and J lost 9 bases; unmatched junction nucleotides: 17. The germline V gene encodes CDR1 SGHTA and CDR2 FQGNSA. The CDR3 is 18 amino acids. The CDR3 sequence: CASSQRATSGGARGTQYF. CDR3 sequence (DNA): TGTGCCAGCAGCCAGAGGGCCACTAGCGGGGGGGCCCGGGGGACGCAGTATTTT.

V is TRBV7-9 and J is TRBJ1-6, with D perhaps TRBD1 (6 bases). V was shortened by 7 bases and J by 7 bases, with 14 bases between the two germline ends. The CDR3 sequence is 14 residues long. Germline V gene sequence: CDR1 SEHNR, CDR2 FQNEAQ (reference sequence). CDR3 bases: TGTGCCAGCACCTCGTCAGGGGCGAATTCACCCCTCCACTTT. Its translation: CASTSSGANSPLHF. Drawing the rest from reference TRBV7-9 and TRBJ1-6, the complete variable domain is DTGVSQNPRHKITKRGQNVTFRCDPISEHNRLYWYRQTLGQGPEFLTYFQNEAQLEKSRLLSDRFSAERPKGSFSTLEIQRTEQGDSAMYLCASTSSGANSPLHFGNGTRLTVT.

The CDR3 sequence is CASRDSSGGLSYNEQFF. DNA for the CDR3: TGTGCCAGCAGGGACAGTAGCGGGGGGCTCTCCTACAATGAGCAGTTCTTC. The chain recombines TRBV3-1 (or the pseudogene TRBV3-2) with TRBJ2-1; TRBD2 matches 10 bases. CDR1 and CDR2 (germline): LGHDT, YNNKEL (reference sequence). V was pared by 6 bases and J by 0 bases, with 8 bases of the junction left unmatched. This CDR3 has 17 residues.

CDR3: CASSPGTGRSEQYF. CDR3 nucleotide sequence: TGCGCCAGCAGCCCGGGGACAGGGAGATCCGAGCAGTACTTC. The chain joins TRBV5-1 to TRBJ2-7; 9 bases map to TRBD1. Germline CDR1 reads SGHRS; CDR2 reads YFSETQ. The ends lost 4 bases at V and 6 bases at J; junction bases unmatched: 8. The CDR3 runs to 14 residues.

The chain recombines TRBV6-5 with TRBJ1-6; no definite D call. The germline CDR1 and CDR2 sequences are MNHEY and SVGAGI. Deletions cut 2 bases from V and 9 bases from J, with 17 bases between. This CDR3 is built from 16 residues. CDR3 coding DNA: TGTGCCAGCAGTTACGCCCAGCGGGTTGGTGGTTCACCCCTCCACTTT. Residues: CASSYAQRVGGSPLHF.

The chain combines TRBV4-1 with TRBJ1-1; no clear D. This CDR3 has 14 amino acids. The germline V gene encodes CDR1 MGHRA and CDR2 YSYEKL. V lost 1 base and J 2 bases, leaving 8 bases between the germline ends. In nucleotides, the CDR3 is TGCGCCAGCAGCCAAGTGTGGAGTAACACTGAAGCTTTCTTT. It codes for CASSQVWSNTEAFF.

V and J are TRBV11-3 and TRBJ2-2; D perhaps matches TRBD2 (5 bases). The germline V gene encodes CDR1 SGHNT and CDR2 YENEEA. The V end lost 3 bases, the J end lost 5 bases, and 7 bases lay between the germline ends. There are 13 residues in the CDR3. As DNA, the CDR3 is TGTGCCAGCAGCTTTGAGGGAACCGGGGAGCTGTTTTTT. Its translation: CASSFEGTGELFF.

As DNA, the CDR3 is TGTGCCAGCAGTGACAAACTACAGGGGAAGAAGACAGATACGCAGTATTTT. Translation: CASSDKLQGKKTDTQYF. The rearrangement uses TRBV6-4 and TRBJ2-3; 7 bases are a match to TRBD1. CDR3 length equals 17 residues. In germline, CDR1 is MRHNA, CDR2 SNTAGT. Trimming at V came to 2 bases and at J to 3 bases, leaving 11 bases not matched to a gene.

The chain links TRBV9 to TRBJ1-6; 9 nucleotides align to TRBD1. The germline gives CDR1 SGDLS, CDR2 YYNGEE. V trimming: 2 bases; J trimming: 10 bases; junction bases outside the gene matches: 4. The CDR3 covers 14 residues. The CDR3 DNA reads as TGTGCCAGCAGCGTCGGACAGGGGAAATCACCCCTCCACTTT. Encoded protein: CASSVGQGKSPLHF.

V and J are TRBV19 and TRBJ2-3, with 11 bases matching TRBD2. J lost 6 bases, V lost 5 bases, and 10 bases had no gene match. From germline, CDR1 is LNHDA and CDR2 SQIVND (reference sequence). The CDR3 consists of 16 residues. CDR3 sequence reads: CASSATLAGESDTQYF. The CDR3 coding sequence is TGTGCCAGTAGTGCAACACTAGCGGGGGAATCGGATACGCAGTATTTT.

This sequence joins TRBV15 and TRBJ2-1; TRBD1 matches 9 bases. The germline gives CDR1 LNHNV, CDR2 YYDKDF (reference sequence). This CDR3 region has 15 residues. V was clipped by 4 bases and J by 8 bases; unmatched bases: 9. The CDR3 loop is CATSTTGTGIYEQFF. The CDR3 nucleotides are TGTGCCACCAGCACAACCGGGACAGGGATCTATGAGCAGTTCTTC.

CDR3 protein: CASTTLRDDYEQYF. CDR3 sequence (DNA): TGCGCCAGCACCACACTCAGGGATGACTACGAGCAGTACTTC. V usage is TRBV10-1 and J usage is TRBJ2-7; D possibly corresponds to TRBD1 (5 bases). This CDR3 region has 14 residues. Germline V gene sequence: CDR1 WNHNN, CDR2 SYGVQD (reference sequence). The germline V and J ends were trimmed by 7 bases and 3 bases, with 16 bases remaining between them.

V is TRBV11-2 and J is TRBJ2-7, with 7 nucleotides matching TRBD2. The length of the CDR3 is 12 residues. Germline loops: CDR1 SGHAT, CDR2 FQNNGV. J was trimmed by 9 bases and V by 8 bases; bases with no gene match: 10. The CDR3 region is CASGMGGEMQYF. CDR3 bases: TGTGCCAGCGGGATGGGGGGGGAGATGCAGTACTTC. Looking up the rest from reference TRBV11-2 and TRBJ2-7 gives the full variable domain: EAGVAQSPRYKIIEKRQSVAFWCNPISGHATLYWYQQILGQGPKLLIQFQNNGVVDDSQLPKDRFSAERLKGVDSTLKIQPAKLEDSAVYLCASGMGGEMQYFGPGTRLTVT.

The chain combines TRBV11-2 with TRBJ1-3; a possible D gene is TRBD1 (5 bases). V shed 2 bases and J shed 4 bases, with 12 bases lying between them. The CDR3 contains 15 residues. Germline CDR1 and CDR2: SGHAT and FQNNGV. CDR3 DNA: TGTGCCAGCAGCTTAAGTGTCGGGGGAGGAAACACCATATATTTT. It is translated as CASSLSVGGGNTIYF.

The chain links TRBV7-2 to TRBJ2-5, with TRBD2 matching 11 bases. Germline values: CDR1 SGHTA, CDR2 FQGNSA. V trimming: 5 bases; J trimming: 3 bases; junction bases outside the gene matches: 2. The CDR3 loop spans 14 amino acids. The CDR3 protein is CASSEGLAEETQYF. In DNA, the CDR3 is TGTGCCAGCAGCGAGGGACTAGCGGAAGAGACCCAGTACTTC. Variable domain in full (rest from reference TRBV7-2 and TRBJ2-5): GAGVSQSPSNKVTEKGKDVELRCDPISGHTALYWYRQSLGQGLEFLIYFQGNSAPDKSGLPSDRFSAERTGGSVSTLTIQRTQQEDSAVYLCASSEGLAEETQYFGPGTRLLVL.

V usage is TRBV5-4 and J usage is TRBJ1-2; the D gene is possibly TRBD1 (6 bases). Germline CDR1 is SGHNT and CDR2 is YYREEE (reference sequence). The CDR3 is made up of 14 amino acids. V was trimmed by 3 bases and J by 3 bases, leaving 12 bases between them. CDR3 amino acids: CASSWGRGDYGYTF. The CDR3 coding sequence is TGTGCCAGCAGCTGGGGGCGGGGGGACTATGGCTACACCTTC.

The chain uses TRBV11-2 and TRBJ2-3; no clear D gene. Germline loops: CDR1 SGHAT, CDR2 FQNNGV. V gave up 2 bases and J gave up 7 bases, with 10 bases separating them. This CDR3 has 13 residues. The CDR3 nucleotides read TGTGCCAGCAGCTTAAACTCTAAGAATACGCAGTATTTT. It encodes CASSLNSKNTQYF.

The sample holds one count of this clone. The chain uses TRBV6-1 and TRBJ1-2; 8 bases fit TRBD1. The CDR3 sequence is 15 residues long. Per the germline V gene, CDR1 is MNHNS and CDR2 is SASEGT. With V trimmed by 3 bases and J by 4 bases, 7 bases remained unmatched. The DNA of the CDR3 is TGTGCCAGCAGTGATACAGGGGGATCAACCTATGGCTACACCTTC. It translates to CASSDTGGSTYGYTF.